This TCR beta chain comes out of a study of T cells in Graves' hyperthyroidism and ophthalmopathy. Researchers took RNA transcripts and amplified the TCR beta CDR3 regions from them. During a first-round RT-PCR of the TCR CDR3, the HTBI primer set was used. TCRdb re-called the multiplex PCR reads with MiXCR, one entry per CDR3 protein. The table records fewer than 500,000 distinct CDR3 sequences, approximately 13% of them present only once. Germline CDR1 reads SQVTM; CDR2 reads ANQGSEA. The CDR3 contains 13 residues. V was trimmed by 4 bases and J by 1 base, leaving 10 bases between them. This clonotype was observed at least ten times.

The rearrangement links TRBV29-1 to TRBJ2-5; D unresolved. The sequence derives from a man aged 30 to 39 with Graves' hyperthyroidism that later progressed to Graves' ophthalmopathy. The sequenced sample was blood. CDR3 sequence (DNA): TGCAGCGTTGCATCCCCGGCCCAAGAGACCCAGTACTTC. This sequence encodes CSVASPAQETQYF.